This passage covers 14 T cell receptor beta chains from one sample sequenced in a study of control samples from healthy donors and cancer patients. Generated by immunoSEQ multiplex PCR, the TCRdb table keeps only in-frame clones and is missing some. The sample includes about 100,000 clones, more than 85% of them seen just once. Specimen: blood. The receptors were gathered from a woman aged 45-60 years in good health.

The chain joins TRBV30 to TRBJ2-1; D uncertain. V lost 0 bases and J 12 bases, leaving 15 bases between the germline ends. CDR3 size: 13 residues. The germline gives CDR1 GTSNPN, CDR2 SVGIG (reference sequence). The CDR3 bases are TGTGCCTGGAGTGTAAAGGGTCTCACGACGCAGTTCTTC. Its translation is CAWSVKGLTTQFF.

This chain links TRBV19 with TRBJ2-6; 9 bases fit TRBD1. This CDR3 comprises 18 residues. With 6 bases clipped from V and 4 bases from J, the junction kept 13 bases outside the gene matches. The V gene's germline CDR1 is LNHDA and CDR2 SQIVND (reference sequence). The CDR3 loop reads CASRNLNRGLSGANVLTF. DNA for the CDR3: TGTGCCAGTAGGAACCTAAACAGGGGGCTTTCCGGGGCCAACGTCCTGACTTTC.

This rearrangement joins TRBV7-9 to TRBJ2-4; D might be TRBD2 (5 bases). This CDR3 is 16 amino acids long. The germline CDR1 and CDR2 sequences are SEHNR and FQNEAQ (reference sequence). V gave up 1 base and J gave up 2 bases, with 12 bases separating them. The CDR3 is CASSLDSEEPKNIQYF. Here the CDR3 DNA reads TGTGCCAGCAGCTTAGATTCGGAGGAGCCCAAAAACATTCAGTACTTC.

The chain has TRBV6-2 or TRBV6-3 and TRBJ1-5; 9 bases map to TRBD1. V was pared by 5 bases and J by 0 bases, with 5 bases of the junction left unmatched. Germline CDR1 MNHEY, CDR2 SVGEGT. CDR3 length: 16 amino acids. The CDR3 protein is CASSDRGGYSNQPQHF. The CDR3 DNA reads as TGTGCCAGCAGTGACAGGGGGGGGTATAGCAATCAGCCCCAGCATTTT.

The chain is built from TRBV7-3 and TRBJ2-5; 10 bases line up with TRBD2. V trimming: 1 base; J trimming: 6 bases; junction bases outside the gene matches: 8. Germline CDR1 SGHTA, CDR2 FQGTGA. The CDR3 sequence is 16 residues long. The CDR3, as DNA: TGTGCCAGCAGCTTAAGCCCAGCGGGGGGGCCGAAGACCCAGTACTTC. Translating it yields CASSLSPAGGPKTQYF.

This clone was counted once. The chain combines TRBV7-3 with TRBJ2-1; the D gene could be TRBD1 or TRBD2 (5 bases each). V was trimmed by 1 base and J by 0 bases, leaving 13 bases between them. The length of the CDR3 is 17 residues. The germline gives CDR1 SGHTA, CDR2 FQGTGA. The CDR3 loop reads CASSLNGGGSSYNEQFF. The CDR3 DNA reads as TGTGCCAGCAGCTTAAATGGGGGTGGGAGCTCCTACAATGAGCAGTTCTTC.

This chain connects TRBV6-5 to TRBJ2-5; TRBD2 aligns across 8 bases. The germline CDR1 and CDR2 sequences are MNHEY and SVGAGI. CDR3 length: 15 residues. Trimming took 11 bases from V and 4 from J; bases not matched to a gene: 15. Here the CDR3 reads CAGRRQDSGRETQYF. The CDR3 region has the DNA TGTGCCGGCCGCCGGCAGGACAGCGGGAGAGAGACCCAGTACTTC.

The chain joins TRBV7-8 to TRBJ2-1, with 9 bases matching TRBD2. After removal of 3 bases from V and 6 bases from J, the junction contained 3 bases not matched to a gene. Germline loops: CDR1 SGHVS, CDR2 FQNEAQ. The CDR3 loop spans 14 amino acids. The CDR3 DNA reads TGTGCCAGCAGCTTCAAGCGGGAGGTCAATGAGCAGTTCTTC. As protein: CASSFKREVNEQFF.

The CDR3 sequence is CASSLRGGYGYTF. The CDR3, as DNA: TGTGCCAGCAGCTTGAGAGGGGGCTATGGCTACACCTTC. The chain employs TRBV5-6 and TRBJ1-2; TRBD1 is a possible D gene (6 bases). The CDR3 consists of 13 residues. In germline, CDR1 is SGHDT, CDR2 YYEEEE. Trimming removed 1 base at V and 4 bases at J, with 8 bases between.

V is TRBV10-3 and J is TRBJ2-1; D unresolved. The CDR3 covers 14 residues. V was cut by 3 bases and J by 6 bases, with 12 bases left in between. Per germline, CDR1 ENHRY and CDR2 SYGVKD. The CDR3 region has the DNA TGTGCCATCAGTGATACGTGGCGTCCCAATGAGCAGTTCTTC. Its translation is CAISDTWRPNEQFF.

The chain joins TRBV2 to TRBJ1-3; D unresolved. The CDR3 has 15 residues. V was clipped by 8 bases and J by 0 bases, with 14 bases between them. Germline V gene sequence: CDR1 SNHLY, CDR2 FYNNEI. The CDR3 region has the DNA TGTGCCAGCTTCCCCATGGAGGGCTCTGGAAACACCATATATTTT. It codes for CASFPMEGSGNTIYF.

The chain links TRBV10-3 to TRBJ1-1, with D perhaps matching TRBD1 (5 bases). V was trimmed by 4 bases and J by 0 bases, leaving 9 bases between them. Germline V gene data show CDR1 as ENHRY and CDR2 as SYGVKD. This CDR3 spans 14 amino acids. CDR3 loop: CAISGGEMNTEAFF. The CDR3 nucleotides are TGTGCCATCAGTGGGGGCGAGATGAACACTGAAGCTTTCTTT.

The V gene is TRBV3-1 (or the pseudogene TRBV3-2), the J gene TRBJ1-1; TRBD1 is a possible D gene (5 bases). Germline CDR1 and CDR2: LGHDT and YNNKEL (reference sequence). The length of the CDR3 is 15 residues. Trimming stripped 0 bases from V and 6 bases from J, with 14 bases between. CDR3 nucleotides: TGTGCCAGCAGCCAAGAACGAAGAAGGGGCGCTGAAGCTTTCTTT. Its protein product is CASSQERRRGAEAFF.

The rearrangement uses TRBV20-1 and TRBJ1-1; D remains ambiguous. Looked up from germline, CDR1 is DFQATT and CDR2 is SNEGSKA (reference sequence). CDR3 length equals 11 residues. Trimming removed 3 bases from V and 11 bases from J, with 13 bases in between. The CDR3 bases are TGCAGTGCTAGTTCGGGGATGGCGGCTTTCTTT. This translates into CSASSGMAAFF.